Sequencing of this T cell receptor (beta chain) was carried out in a study of blood T cell repertoires in COVID-19 (dated by TCRdb to about 2020). Regarding the research as a whole: Samples from collaborators originated in the United States, Italy and Spain and spanned both the acute and convalescent phases of COVID-19. The material from the prospective study consisted of cDNA or gDNA derived from T cells, B-cell-depleted T cells, or PBMCs. Deeply sampled blood TCRbeta repertoires from subjects exposed to, actively infected with, or recovered from COVID-19 were included in the dataset. The repertoires were made available in a free public database intended to serve as a resource for research on the immune response to SARS-CoV-2. The samples were drawn from two sources: the first 160 participants of the ongoing ImmuneRACE study, and 1,000 to 1,500 subjects contributed by 6 global collaborators. Nearly every sample came with metadata listing a de-identified subject ID, COVID-19 status, age in years and sex. Where HLA class I and class II types were available, the types were taken from metadata supplied by the sample provider, not from assay-based typing.

Collaborating institutions collected whole blood in K2EDTA tubes following their own protocols. For TCRbeta analysis, collaborators shipped samples as frozen whole blood, isolated PBMCs, or DNA extracted from either of those sample types. TCRbeta CDR3 regions were amplified from genomic DNA by means of the immunoSEQ Assay, a bias-controlled multiplex PCR. The paper's processing steps were these. The number of nucleated cells in each sample was estimated by amplification of reference gene primers within the assay. To quantify the absolute abundance of each unique TCRbeta CDR3 rearrangement, sequence reads were collapsed and filtered. Productive Simpson clonality was computed per sample as the square root of Simpson's diversity index over productive rearrangements. In its TCRdb copy, this immuneACCESS table keeps in-frame sequences only and misses some clones. Where compared with another copy, unresolved V genes explain less than half of these, and the others have no known cause. Clonal size and the V and J genes are those of that table, whereas D and trimming came from the DNA. This sample comprises about 240,000 clones, approximately 80% of them detected only once. The ten biggest clones cover 4.7% of the sample.

In regard to this clone: The antigen this receptor binds is unknown. There are no base qualities to consult, and no much larger clone falls within one base.

CDR1 and CDR2 were assigned from the germline V gene (reference sequence) as WNHNN and SYGVQD. The CDR3 holds 16 amino acids from the cysteine to the phenylalanine. This entry keeps only the CDR3 DNA: 48 bases, framed from base 1. V has 1 base trimmed and J has 2 bases trimmed; junction bases matching no gene number 4. What the work shows at the level of the full study, not this receptor alone: The quantity of clinical and demographic metadata differed by source and by participant and was supplied without curation.

In this chain, TRBV10-1 is recombined with TRBJ2-3; TRBD1 lines up with 9 middle nucleotides. This sequence was found in a woman in her sixties or seventies with acute or convalescent COVID-19. Sequencing was done on a sample of peripheral blood. The DNA sequence is TGCGCCAGCAGTGAGTTCGGGACAGGGATCACAGATACGCAGTATTTT. Protein translation: CASSEFGTGITDTQYF.